A selection of T cell receptor beta chains follows, all from one sample in a study of blood T cells in healthy people across ages. A single record per CDR3 protein comes from TCRdb applying MiXCR to the 5' RACE reads. This sample has roughly 2 million distinct CDR3 sequences, with roughly 50% found just once. The sample taken for sequencing was blood. Receptors originate from a woman aged 40 to 50 in good health. Both conserved end residues are part of each CDR3. Fields, in order: clone size, CDR3 length, J gene, V gene, CDR3 protein. Part of the rows lack a size; the others show once, few, many or a class for expanded clones.

few | 15 | TRBJ1-2 | TRBV4-3 | CASSQDNRGMYGYTF
few | 15 | TRBJ2-6 | TRBV7-2 | CASRGPSSGANVLTF
NA | 17 | TRBJ1-4 | TRBV6-6 | CASSYSALQGGREKLFF
few | 19 | TRBJ2-5 | TRBV14 | CASSNQLLRTGSGKETQYF
NA | 17 | TRBJ2-1 | TRBV3-1 | CASSRTRASGEYNEQFF
few | 15 | TRBJ2-1 | TRBV5-1 | CASSLGLVAVNEQFF
NA | 17 | TRBJ1-6 | TRBV3-1 | CASSRFLSSLFASPLHF
NA | 13 | TRBJ1-2 | TRBV4-2 | CAGSQGGGDGYTF
NA | 13 | TRBJ2-4 | TRBV28 | CASRGDPKNIQYF
NA | 14 | TRBJ2-7 | TRBV10-3 | CAISESGRANEQYF
NA | 15 | TRBJ1-2 | TRBV19 | CASSLDRRKSYGYTF
NA | 15 | TRBJ2-4 | TRBV20-1 | CSAREGGLAKNIQYF
few | 15 | TRBJ2-7 | TRBV28 | CASSPLTGGRYEQYF
NA | 16 | TRBJ1-2 | TRBV7-8 | CASSSRDSGWIYGYTF
few | 13 | TRBJ1-2 | TRBV7-2 | CASSFEANYGYTF
NA | 14 | TRBJ2-1 | TRBV20-1 | CSARARERVDEQFF
few | 15 | TRBJ2-7 | TRBV7-9 | CASSLARTGVEEQYF
few | 15 | TRBJ2-5 | TRBV27 | CASTRKGAVGETQYF
NA | 13 | TRBJ2-1 | TRBV6-2/TRBV6-3 | CASRQLQYNEQFF
NA | 14 | NA | TRBV28 | CASSSFIDTYEQYF
few | 14 | TRBJ1-1 | TRBV20-1 | CSARTTGADTEAFF
NA | 14 | TRBJ2-7 | TRBV18 | CASSKGSSTYEQYF
NA | 15 | TRBJ1-2 | TRBV7-9 | CASSYQNEAPYGYTF
NA | 13 | TRBJ2-3 | TRBV27 | CASSVMGPDTQYF
few | 14 | TRBJ2-3 | TRBV29-1 | CSVEGSASTDTQYF
few | 14 | TRBJ2-4 | TRBV28 | CASSPARAKNIQYF
few | 14 | TRBJ2-5 | TRBV9 | CASSTGEVEETQYF
NA | 15 | TRBJ2-3 | TRBV29-1 | CSVVPGTGGADTQYF
NA | 14 | TRBJ2-3 | TRBV29-1 | CSVVLALGTDTQYF
NA | 15 | TRBJ2-1 | TRBV12-3/TRBV12-4 | CASSTTFASYNEQFF
NA | 16 | TRBJ2-3 | TRBV6-1 | CASSERKRSGFDTQYF
NA | 15 | TRBJ2-3 | TRBV20-1 | CSARDSGTSGDTQYF
few | 16 | TRBJ2-3 | TRBV28 | CASSSIHALATDTQYF
NA | 14 | TRBJ2-1 | TRBV2 | CASSAQGGQETQFF
NA | 16 | TRBJ2-3 | TRBV4-2 | CASSQGGTGGTDTQYF
NA | 14 | TRBJ2-3 | TRBV24-1 | CATGPGDSTDTQYF
NA | 14 | TRBJ1-5 | TRBV20-1 | CSARLSQGDQPQHF
NA | 16 | TRBJ2-7 | TRBV6-5 | CASSYSLLAGFYEQYF
NA | 15 | TRBJ2-2 | TRBV7-9 | CASSSTDGSPGELFF
few | 14 | TRBJ1-2 | TRBV3-1 | CASSPREGNYGYTF
NA | 14 | TRBJ2-3 | TRBV6-2/TRBV6-3 | CASSYASRSDTQYF
NA | 21 | TRBJ2-3 | TRBV18 | CASSPRGGTGGGGVGTDTQYF
NA | 16 | TRBJ2-3 | TRBV7-9 | CASRLRLEGSTDTQYF
NA | 16 | TRBJ1-2 | TRBV4-3 | CASSQDEGGTPYGYTF
NA | 15 | TRBJ2-5 | TRBV20-1 | CSARDSRLPKETQYF
many | 14 | TRBJ1-2 | TRBV20-1 | CSARVAGGRRGYTF
NA | 16 | TRBJ2-3 | TRBV20-1 | CSARGTSGGAVDTQYF
NA | 13 | TRBJ2-5 | TRBV28 | CASGSLGAETQYF
NA | 14 | TRBJ2-3 | TRBV4-3 | CASSQATATDTQYF
few | 11 | TRBJ1-1 | TRBV6-2/TRBV6-3 | CASSINGEAFF
NA | 15 | TRBJ1-1 | TRBV18 | CASSPLAEVNTEAFF
NA | 17 | TRBJ2-7 | TRBV6-2/TRBV6-3 | CASSYLSGQIRFYEQYF
NA | 16 | TRBJ2-3 | TRBV6-2/TRBV6-3 | CASRSGGPPSTDTQYF
NA | 12 | TRBJ2-3 | TRBV7-8 | CACDRVTDTQYF
few | 16 | TRBJ1-2 | TRBV6-5 | CASSYSWTGGGYGYTF
NA | 16 | TRBJ2-6 | TRBV27 | CASRGAGNSGANVLTF
NA | 16 | TRBJ2-1 | TRBV5-6 | CASSFTSRSSYNEQFF